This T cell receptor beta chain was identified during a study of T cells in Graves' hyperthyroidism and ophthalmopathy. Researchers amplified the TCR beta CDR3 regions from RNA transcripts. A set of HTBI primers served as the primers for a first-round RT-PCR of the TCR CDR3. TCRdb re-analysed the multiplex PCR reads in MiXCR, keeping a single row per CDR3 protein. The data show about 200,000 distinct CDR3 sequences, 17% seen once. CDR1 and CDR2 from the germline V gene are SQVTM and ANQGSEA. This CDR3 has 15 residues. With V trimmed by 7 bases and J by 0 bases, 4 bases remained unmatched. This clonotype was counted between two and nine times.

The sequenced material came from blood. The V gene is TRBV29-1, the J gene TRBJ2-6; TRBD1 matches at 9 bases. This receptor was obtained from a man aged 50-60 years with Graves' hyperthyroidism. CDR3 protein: CSAGQGTSGANVLTF. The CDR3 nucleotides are TGCAGCGCGGGACAGGGAACCTCTGGGGCCAACGTCCTGACTTTC.